This T cell receptor beta chain appears in the sequencing data of a study of blood T cell repertoires in COVID-19. Whole-study context: PBMCs, B-cell-depleted T cells, or T cells provided the cDNA or gDNA that made up the material.

V was pared by 8 bases and J by 5 bases, with 7 bases of the junction left unmatched. Germline V gene data show CDR1 as LNHDA and CDR2 as SQIVND (reference sequence). The CDR3 spans 13 residues. In the authors' workflow: Reference gene primer amplification gave nucleated cell count estimates. Produced via immunoSEQ multiplex PCR; TCRdb's table is partial and in-frame only. From that table come the V and J calls and clone size; the DNA was used to work out D and trimming. Of some 250,000 clones listed, around 85% were seen once; the top ten hold roughly 5.8%. J is TRBJ2-5 and V is TRBV19; 8 bases are a match to TRBD2. The material sequenced was peripheral blood. This clonotype was obtained from a man in his 60s with acute or convalescent COVID-19. The CDR3 DNA sequence: TGTGCCAGTGGGGTGCCGGGAGGGGAGACCCAGTACTTC. This codes for CASGVPGGETQYF.